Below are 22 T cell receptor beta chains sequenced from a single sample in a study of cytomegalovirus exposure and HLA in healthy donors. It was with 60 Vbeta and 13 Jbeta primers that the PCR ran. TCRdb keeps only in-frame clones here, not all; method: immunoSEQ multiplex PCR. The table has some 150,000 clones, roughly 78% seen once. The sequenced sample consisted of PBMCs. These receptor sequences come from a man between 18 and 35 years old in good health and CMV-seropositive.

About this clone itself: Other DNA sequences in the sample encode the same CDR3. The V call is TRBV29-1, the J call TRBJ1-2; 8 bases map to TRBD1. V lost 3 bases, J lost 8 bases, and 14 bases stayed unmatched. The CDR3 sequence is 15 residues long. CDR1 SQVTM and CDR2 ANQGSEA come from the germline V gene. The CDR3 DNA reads TGCAGCGTTGACGTGACAGGGGAAGTTTTGGGGGGCTACACCTTC. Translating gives CSVDVTGEVLGGYTF.

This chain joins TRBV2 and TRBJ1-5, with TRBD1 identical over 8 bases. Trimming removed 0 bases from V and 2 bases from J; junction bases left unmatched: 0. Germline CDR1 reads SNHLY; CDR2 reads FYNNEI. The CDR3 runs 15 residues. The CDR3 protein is CASSEATGGNQPQHF. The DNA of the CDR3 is TGTGCCAGCAGTGAAGCGACAGGGGGCAATCAGCCCCAGCATTTT.

The CDR3 DNA is TGTGCCAGCAGCGGGTCTGGGGACAGGGTATTGGATACTGAAGCTTTCTTT. As protein: CASSGSGDRVLDTEAFF. This sequence joins TRBV2 and TRBJ1-1, with TRBD1 matching 9 bases. Trimming cost V 6 bases and J 5 bases; bases outside gene matches: 16. CDR3 size: 17 residues. Germline CDR1 SNHLY, CDR2 FYNNEI.

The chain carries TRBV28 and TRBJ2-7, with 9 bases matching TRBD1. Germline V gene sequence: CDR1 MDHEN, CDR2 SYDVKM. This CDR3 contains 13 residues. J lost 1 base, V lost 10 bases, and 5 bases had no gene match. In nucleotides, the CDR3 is TGTGCCACCTTCGACAGGGGGTCCTACGAGCAGTACTTC. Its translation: CATFDRGSYEQYF. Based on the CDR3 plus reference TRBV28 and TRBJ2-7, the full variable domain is DVKVTQSSRYLVKRTGEKVFLECVQDMDHENMFWYRQDPGLGLRLIYFSYDVKMKEKGDIPEGYSVSREKKERFSLILESASTNQTSMYLCATFDRGSYEQYFGPGTRLTVT.

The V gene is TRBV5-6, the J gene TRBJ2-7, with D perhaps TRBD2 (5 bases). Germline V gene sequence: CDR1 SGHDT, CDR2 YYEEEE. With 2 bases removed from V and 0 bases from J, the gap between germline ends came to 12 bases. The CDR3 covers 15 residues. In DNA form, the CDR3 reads TGTGCCAGCAGCTTCGGGGTGGGAAACTCCTACGAGCAGTACTTC. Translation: CASSFGVGNSYEQYF.

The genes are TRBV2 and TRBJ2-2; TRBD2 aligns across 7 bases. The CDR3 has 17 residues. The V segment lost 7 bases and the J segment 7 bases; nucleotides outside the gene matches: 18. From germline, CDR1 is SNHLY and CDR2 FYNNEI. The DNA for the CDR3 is TGTGCCAGCATAATTAAGGTCGGCGGGAGAGGAAGCGGGGAGCTGTTTTTT. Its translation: CASIIKVGGRGSGELFF.

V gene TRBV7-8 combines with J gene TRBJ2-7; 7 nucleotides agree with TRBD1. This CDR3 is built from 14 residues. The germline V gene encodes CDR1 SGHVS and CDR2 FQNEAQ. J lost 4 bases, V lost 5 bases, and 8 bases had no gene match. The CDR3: CASSHSQGRYEQYF. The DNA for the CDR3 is TGTGCCAGCAGCCACTCACAGGGGAGATACGAGCAGTACTTC.

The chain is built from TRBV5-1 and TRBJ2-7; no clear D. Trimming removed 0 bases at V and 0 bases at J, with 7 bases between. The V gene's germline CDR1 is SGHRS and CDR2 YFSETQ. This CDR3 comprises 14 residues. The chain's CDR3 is CASSLEQPSYEQYF. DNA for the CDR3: TGCGCCAGCAGCTTGGAACAGCCCTCCTACGAGCAGTACTTC.

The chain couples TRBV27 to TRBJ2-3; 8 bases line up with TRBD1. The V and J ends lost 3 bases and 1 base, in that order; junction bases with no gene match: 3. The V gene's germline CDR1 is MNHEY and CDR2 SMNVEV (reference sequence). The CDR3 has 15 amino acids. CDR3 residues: CASSFPGQGTDTQYF. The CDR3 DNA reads TGTGCCAGCAGTTTCCCGGGACAGGGCACAGATACGCAGTATTTT.

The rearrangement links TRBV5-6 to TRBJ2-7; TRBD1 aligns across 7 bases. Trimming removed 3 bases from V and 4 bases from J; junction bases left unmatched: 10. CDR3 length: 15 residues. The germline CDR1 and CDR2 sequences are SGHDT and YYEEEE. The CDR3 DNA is TGTGCCAGCAGCTGGGGACAGACATCCATATACGAGCAGTACTTC. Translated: CASSWGQTSIYEQYF.

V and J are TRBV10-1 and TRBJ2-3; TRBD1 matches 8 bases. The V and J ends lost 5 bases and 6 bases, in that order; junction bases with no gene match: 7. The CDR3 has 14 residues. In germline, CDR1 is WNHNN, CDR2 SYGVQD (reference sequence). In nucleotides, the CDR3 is TGCGCCAGCAGTAGGGGACAGGCACCGGATACGCAGTATTTT. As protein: CASSRGQAPDTQYF.

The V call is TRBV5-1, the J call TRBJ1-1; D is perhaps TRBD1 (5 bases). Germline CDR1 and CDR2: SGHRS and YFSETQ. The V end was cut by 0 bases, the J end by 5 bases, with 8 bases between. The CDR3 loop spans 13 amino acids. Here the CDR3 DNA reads TGCGCCAGCAGCTTGGCCCCAGGGACTGAAGCTTTCTTT. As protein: CASSLAPGTEAFF.

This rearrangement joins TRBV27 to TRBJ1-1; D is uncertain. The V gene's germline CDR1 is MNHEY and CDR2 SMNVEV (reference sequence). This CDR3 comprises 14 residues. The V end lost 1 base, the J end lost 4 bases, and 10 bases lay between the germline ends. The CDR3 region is CASSLYPVLTEAFF. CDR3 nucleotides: TGTGCCAGCAGTTTATACCCGGTTCTCACTGAAGCTTTCTTT.

CDR3 loop: CASSSTAFGVYYEQYF. The DNA for the CDR3 is TGTGCCAGCAGTTCGACTGCGTTCGGGGTTTACTACGAGCAGTACTTC. V and J are TRBV28 and TRBJ2-7, with a weak D call TRBD2 (5 bases). V lost 4 bases and J 3 bases, leaving 19 bases between the germline ends. Germline CDR1 and CDR2: MDHEN and SYDVKM. This CDR3 contains 16 residues. The entire variable domain, with the rest obtained from reference TRBV28 and TRBJ2-7, is as follows: DVKVTQSSRYLVKRTGEKVFLECVQDMDHENMFWYRQDPGLGLRLIYFSYDVKMKEKGDIPEGYSVSREKKERFSLILESASTNQTSMYLCASSSTAFGVYYEQYFGPGTRLTVT.

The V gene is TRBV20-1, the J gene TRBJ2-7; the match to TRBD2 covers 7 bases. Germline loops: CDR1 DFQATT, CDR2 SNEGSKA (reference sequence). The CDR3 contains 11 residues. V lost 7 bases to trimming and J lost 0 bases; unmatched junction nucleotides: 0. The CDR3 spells CSGGSSYEQYF. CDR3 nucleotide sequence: TGCAGTGGCGGGAGCTCCTACGAGCAGTACTTC.

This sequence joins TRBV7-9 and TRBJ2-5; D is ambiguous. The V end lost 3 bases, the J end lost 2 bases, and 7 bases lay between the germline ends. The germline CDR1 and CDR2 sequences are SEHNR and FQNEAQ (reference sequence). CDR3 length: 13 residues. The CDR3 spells CASSFLQQETQYF. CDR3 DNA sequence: TGTGCCAGCAGCTTTTTACAGCAAGAGACCCAGTACTTC.

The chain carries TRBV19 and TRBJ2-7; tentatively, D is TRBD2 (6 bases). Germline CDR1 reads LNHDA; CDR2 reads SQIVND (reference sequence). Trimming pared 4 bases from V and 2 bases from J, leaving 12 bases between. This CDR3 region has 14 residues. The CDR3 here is CASSSAGLPYEQYF. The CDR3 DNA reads TGTGCCAGTAGTAGTGCGGGATTACCCTACGAGCAGTACTTC.

This chain's CDR3 is CASSFKRGRKNTEAFF. The CDR3 bases are TGTGCCAGCAGTTTTAAGAGGGGGCGGAAGAACACTGAAGCTTTCTTT. The chain couples TRBV28 to TRBJ1-1, with 7 bases identical to TRBD1. After removal of 3 bases from V and 1 base from J, the junction contained 8 bases not matched to a gene. This CDR3 has 16 residues. The V gene's germline CDR1 is MDHEN and CDR2 SYDVKM.

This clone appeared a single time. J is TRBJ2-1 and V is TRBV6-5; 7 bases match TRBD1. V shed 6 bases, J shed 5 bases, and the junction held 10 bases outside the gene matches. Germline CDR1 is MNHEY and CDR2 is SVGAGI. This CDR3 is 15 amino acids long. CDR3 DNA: TGTGCCAGCAGCCCCGAACCGGACAGGAACAATGAGCAGTTCTTC. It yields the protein CASSPEPDRNNEQFF.

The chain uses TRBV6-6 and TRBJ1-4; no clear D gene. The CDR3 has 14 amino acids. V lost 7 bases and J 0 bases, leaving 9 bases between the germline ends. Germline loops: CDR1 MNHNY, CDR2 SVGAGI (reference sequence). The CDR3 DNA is TGTGCCAGCACCCCTGTTGCAACTAATGAAAAACTGTTTTTT. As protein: CASTPVATNEKLFF.

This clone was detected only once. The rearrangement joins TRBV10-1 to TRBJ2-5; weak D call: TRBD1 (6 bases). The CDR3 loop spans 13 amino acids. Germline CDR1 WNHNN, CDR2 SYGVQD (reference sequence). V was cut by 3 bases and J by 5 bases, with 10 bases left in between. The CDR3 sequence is CASSDDRSETQYF. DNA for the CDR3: TGCGCCAGCAGTGATGACAGGTCCGAGACCCAGTACTTC.

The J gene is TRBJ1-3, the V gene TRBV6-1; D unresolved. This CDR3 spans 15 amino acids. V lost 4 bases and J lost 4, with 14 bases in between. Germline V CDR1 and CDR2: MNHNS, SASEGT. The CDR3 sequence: CASSVSGMSGNTIYF. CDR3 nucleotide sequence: TGTGCCAGCAGTGTAAGCGGGATGTCCGGAAACACCATATATTTT.